This paragraph covers one T cell receptor (beta chain) sequence. Its cognate antigen is unknown. This sample is part of a study of siplizumab effects on memory and regulatory T cells. Findings of the study overall: Poor capture below about 10^-5 frequency left most alloreactive clones unmapped to unstimulated subsets.

The ends lost 7 bases at V and 0 bases at J; junction bases unmatched: 6. Germline lookup yields CDR1 MNHEY and CDR2 SMNVEV (reference sequence). The CDR3 totals 15 residues. The method was immunoSEQ multiplex PCR; TCRdb's version includes in-frame clones alone and lacks a portion of them. In the table there are about 100,000 clones, about nine tenths of which are singletons. The chain couples TRBV27 to TRBJ2-7; 10 bases match TRBD2. The sample consisted of non-Treg CD4+ T cells sorted from blood. This receptor was obtained from a human donor in good health. The CDR3 nucleotides read TGTGCCAGCACCCAAGCGGGAGGGCTCTCCTACGAGCAGTACTTC. It specifies CASTQAGGLSYEQYF.